These 12 T cell receptor beta chains came from one sample sequenced in a study of Siglec-9 on CD8 T cells in melanoma. Using immunoSEQ multiplex PCR, the repertoire was profiled, and TCRdb retains in-frame clones only, with some absent. The sample lists more than 25,000 clones, around three quarters occurring once. Sequencing used Siglec-9- CD8+ T cells sorted from blood. The receptors were sampled from a human donor in good health.

The chain uses TRBV7-8 and TRBJ1-2, with 9 bases that match TRBD1. The germline CDR1 and CDR2 sequences are SGHVS and FQNEAQ. V shed 2 bases, J shed 2 bases, and the junction held 3 bases outside the gene matches. The CDR3 has 15 amino acids. Here the CDR3 reads CASSLFGTGNYGYTF. The CDR3, as DNA: TGTGCCAGCAGCTTATTCGGGACAGGGAACTATGGCTACACCTTC.

This clone was picked up a small number of times. V and J are TRBV19 and TRBJ1-1, with D possibly being TRBD1 (6 bases). The germline V gene has CDR1 LNHDA and CDR2 SQIVND (reference sequence). The CDR3 loop spans 14 amino acids. The germline V and J ends were trimmed by 5 bases and 4 bases, with 14 bases remaining between them. The CDR3 DNA reads as TGTGCCAGTAGTGTGGCAGGGGATTTCACTGAAGCTTTCTTT. Its translation is CASSVAGDFTEAFF.

This clone was seen only once. V and J are TRBV6-6 and TRBJ2-1, with TRBD2 matching 9 bases. Germline V gene lookup returns CDR1 MNHNY and CDR2 SVGAGI (reference sequence). Trimming removed 6 bases from V and 3 bases from J; junction bases left unmatched: 6. The CDR3 consists of 15 residues. DNA of the CDR3: TGTGCCAGCAGCACTCTAGCGGGGAGCTACAATGAGCAGTTCTTC. Protein sequence: CASSTLAGSYNEQFF.

The chain joins TRBV5-4 to TRBJ2-7; 7 bases match TRBD1. The V and J ends lost 2 bases and 5 bases, in that order; junction bases with no gene match: 13. The germline V gene encodes CDR1 SGHNT and CDR2 YYREEE (reference sequence). The CDR3 is 16 amino acids. This chain's CDR3 is CASSFGPPTGDDEQYV. The CDR3 DNA sequence: TGTGCCAGCAGCTTCGGGCCCCCCACAGGGGATGACGAGCAGTACGTC.

This chain uses TRBV7-8 with TRBJ2-5, with a tentative D call TRBD1 (5 bases). This CDR3 has 14 amino acids. Trimming left V 2 bases short and J 0 bases short, with 7 bases between. In germline, CDR1 is SGHVS, CDR2 FQNEAQ. The CDR3 coding sequence is TGTGCCAGCAGCTTACAGGGCTACCAAGAGACCCAGTACTTC. Its translation is CASSLQGYQETQYF.

The chain carries TRBV23-1 and TRBJ1-4, with D possibly being TRBD1 (5 bases). TRBV23-1 is recorded as an ORF, its role being uncertain. The CDR3 covers 16 residues. V lost 0 bases and J 8 bases, leaving 16 bases between the germline ends. The CDR3 loop is CASSQSCTGGREKLFF. In DNA form, the CDR3 reads TGCGCCAGCAGTCAATCTTGTACAGGAGGTCGAGAAAAACTGTTTTTT.

This clone was picked up one time. The chain carries TRBV27 and TRBJ2-7; D is perhaps TRBD1 (6 bases). The CDR3 totals 15 residues. The germline gives CDR1 MNHEY, CDR2 SMNVEV (reference sequence). Trimming stripped 3 bases from V and 2 bases from J, with 14 bases between. The CDR3 DNA reads as TGTGCCAGCAGTTTCTATTTGGACAGAGCCTACGAGCAGTACTTC. Translation: CASSFYLDRAYEQYF.

This sequence joins TRBV19 and TRBJ1-3, with TRBD1 as a possible D gene (5 bases). Trimming took 5 bases from V and 0 from J, leaving 11 bases between them. The germline V gene encodes CDR1 LNHDA and CDR2 SQIVND (reference sequence). CDR3 length equals 15 residues. Here the CDR3 reads CASSPGRNSGNTIYF. CDR3 in DNA: TGTGCCAGTAGTCCGGGACGTAACTCTGGAAACACCATATATTTT.

For the CDR3, the DNA is TGTGCCAGCAGCTTGGCGGGAGGAATCAGCTCCTACAATGAGCAGTTCTTC. Amino acid sequence: CASSLAGGISSYNEQFF. The V gene is TRBV5-6, the J gene TRBJ2-1; 7 nucleotides match TRBD2. The CDR3 covers 17 residues. Trimming removed 0 bases from V and 0 bases from J; junction bases left unmatched: 6. The germline V gene has CDR1 SGHDT and CDR2 YYEEEE. Together with reference TRBV5-6 and TRBJ2-1, the CDR3 gives the full variable domain: DAGVTQSPTHLIKTRGQQVTLRCSPKSGHDTVSWYQQALGQGPQFIFQYYEEEERQRGNFPDRFSGHQFPNYSSELNVNALLLGDSALYLCASSLAGGISSYNEQFFGPGTRLTVL.

This chain links TRBV5-1 with TRBJ1-1; 11 bases fit TRBD1. The CDR3 length is 18 residues. Per the germline V gene, CDR1 is SGHRS and CDR2 is YFSETQ. V lost 4 bases to trimming and J lost 5 bases; unmatched junction nucleotides: 16. In nucleotides, the CDR3 is TGCGCCAGCAGCGAGGGAAACGTGGACAGGGGGCGAAGTACTGAAGCTTTCTTT. Translation gives CASSEGNVDRGRSTEAFF.

The CDR3 reads CSVIADNTDTQYF. The CDR3 region has the DNA TGCAGCGTCATAGCAGACAACACAGATACGCAGTATTTT. The chain couples TRBV29-1 to TRBJ2-3; no clear D gene. CDR3 length equals 13 residues. V was pared by 6 bases and J by 2 bases, with 12 bases between. The germline CDR1 and CDR2 sequences are SQVTM and ANQGSEA.

The chain joins TRBV27 to TRBJ2-3, with 15 bases identical to TRBD2. Trimming removed 5 bases from V and 4 bases from J; junction bases left unmatched: 4. Germline V CDR1 and CDR2: MNHEY, SMNVEV (reference sequence). This CDR3 region has 16 residues. The CDR3 region is CASSPGLAGGPDTQYF. The CDR3 nucleotides read TGTGCCAGCAGTCCAGGACTAGCGGGGGGGCCAGATACGCAGTATTTT.